The 5 T cell receptor beta chains in this list originate from one sample, sequenced in a study of early stage breast cancer tumors. The protocol was immunoSEQ multiplex PCR, while the TCRdb copy is restricted to in-frame clones and leaves out a portion. The data hold tens of thousands of clones, with around 90% observed a single time. Material for sequencing was blood. Source of these receptors: a person between 70 and 80 years old with breast cancer.

The chain is built from TRBV27 and TRBJ2-3; D is undetermined. There are 14 residues in the CDR3. V was shortened by 0 bases and J by 2 bases, with 6 bases between the two germline ends. CDR1 MNHEY and CDR2 SMNVEV come from the germline V gene (reference sequence). This CDR3 reads CASSLSRNTDTQYF. The CDR3 region has the DNA TGTGCCAGCAGTTTATCGAGGAACACAGATACGCAGTATTTT.

The chain carries TRBV7-2 and TRBJ2-7; 8 nucleotides align to TRBD2. V lost 7 bases, J lost 1 base, and 9 bases stayed unmatched. CDR3 size: 15 residues. Germline V gives CDR1 SGHTA, CDR2 FQGNSA. The CDR3 nucleotides read TGTGCCAGCAACCTAGGGAGCGGGAGTTCCTACGAGCAGTACTTC. This codes for CASNLGSGSSYEQYF.

The rearrangement links TRBV9 to TRBJ1-2; D is possibly TRBD1 (5 bases). Trimming cost V 3 bases and J 2 bases, with 14 bases left between them. Germline V gene lookup returns CDR1 SGDLS and CDR2 YYNGEE. The CDR3 loop spans 15 amino acids. The CDR3 DNA sequence: TGTGCCAGCAGCGGGAGTGGGGGGGAGAACTATGGCTACACCTTC. Protein: CASSGSGGENYGYTF.

The V call is TRBV11-3, the J call TRBJ2-5; TRBD2 agrees at 9 bases. This CDR3 contains 15 residues. Germline values: CDR1 SGHNT, CDR2 YENEEA. Trimming at V came to 5 bases and at J to 5 bases, leaving 9 bases not matched to a gene. The CDR3 reads CASSPGLAGRETQYF. CDR3 in DNA: TGTGCCAGCAGCCCCGGGCTAGCGGGGAGGGAGACCCAGTACTTC.

The chain has TRBV7-9 and TRBJ2-5; 9 bases are a match to TRBD2. Germline CDR1 and CDR2: SEHNR and FQNEAQ (reference sequence). V lost 6 bases to trimming and J lost 5 bases; unmatched junction nucleotides: 10. The CDR3 loop spans 15 amino acids. The CDR3 loop reads CASSLSGSQNETQYF. CDR3 nucleotides: TGTGCCAGCAGTCTTAGCGGGAGTCAGAACGAGACCCAGTACTTC. Supplemented by reference TRBV7-9 and TRBJ2-5, the full variable domain reads DTGVSQNPRHKITKRGQNVTFRCDPISEHNRLYWYRQTLGQGPEFLTYFQNEAQLEKSRLLSDRFSAERPKGSFSTLEIQRTEQGDSAMYLCASSLSGSQNETQYFGPGTRLLVL.